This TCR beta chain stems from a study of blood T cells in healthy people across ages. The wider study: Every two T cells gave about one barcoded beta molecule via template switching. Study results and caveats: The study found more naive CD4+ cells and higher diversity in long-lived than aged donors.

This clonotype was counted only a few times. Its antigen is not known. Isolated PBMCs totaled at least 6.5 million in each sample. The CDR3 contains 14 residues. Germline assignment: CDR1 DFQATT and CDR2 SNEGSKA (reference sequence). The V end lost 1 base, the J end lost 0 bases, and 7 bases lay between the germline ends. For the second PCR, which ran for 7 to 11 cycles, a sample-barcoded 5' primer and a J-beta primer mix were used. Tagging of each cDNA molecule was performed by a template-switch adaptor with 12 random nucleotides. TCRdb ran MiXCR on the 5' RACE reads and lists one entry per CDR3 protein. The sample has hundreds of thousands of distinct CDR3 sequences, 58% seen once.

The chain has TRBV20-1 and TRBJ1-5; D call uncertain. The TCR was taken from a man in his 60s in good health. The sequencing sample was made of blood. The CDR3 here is CSARGEYSNQPQHF. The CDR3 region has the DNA TGCAGTGCTAGAGGAGAGTATAGCAATCAGCCCCAGCATTTT.